This T cell receptor (beta chain) was recorded in a study of T cell responses to AZD1222 COVID-19 vaccine. The overall study: Recipients boosted at about 4 weeks or about 12 weeks are pooled.

As regards this clone: Its specificity is not known.

Clones were sequenced by immunoSEQ multiplex PCR, and TCRdb holds only the in-frame ones, with some missing. The table includes 150,000 or so clones, approximately 94% detected once. The CDR3 spans 15 residues. V lost 2 bases, J lost 6 bases, and 9 bases stayed unmatched. Germline-derived CDR1 and CDR2 are GTSNPN and SVGIG (reference sequence). Study-level points and caveats: Along spike, vaccine-associated CD4 TCRs were found throughout, with dominance at 160-218 and 743-854. Clonal diversity was possibly underestimated; the donors were predominantly white British and more often female.

The specimen comprised peripheral blood, sampled on day 0 of AZD1222 vaccination. The TCR was taken from an adult in good health. The J gene is TRBJ1-1, the V gene TRBV30, with 10 bases lining up with TRBD1. CDR3 sequence: CAWSSLTGGKAEAFF. The CDR3 coding sequence is TGTGCCTGGAGTTCCCTGACAGGGGGCAAAGCTGAAGCTTTCTTT.